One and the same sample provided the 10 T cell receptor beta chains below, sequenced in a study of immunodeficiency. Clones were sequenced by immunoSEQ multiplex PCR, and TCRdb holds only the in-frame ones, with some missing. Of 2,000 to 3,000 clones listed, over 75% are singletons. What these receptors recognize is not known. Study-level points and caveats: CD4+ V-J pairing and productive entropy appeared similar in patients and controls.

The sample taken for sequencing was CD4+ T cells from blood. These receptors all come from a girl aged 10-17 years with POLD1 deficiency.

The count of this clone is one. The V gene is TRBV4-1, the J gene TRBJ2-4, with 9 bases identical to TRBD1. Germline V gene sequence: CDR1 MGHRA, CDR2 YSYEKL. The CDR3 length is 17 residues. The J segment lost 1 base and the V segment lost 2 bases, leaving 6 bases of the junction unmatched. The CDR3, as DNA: TGCGCCAGCAGCCAACCGACAGGGGGACGGGCCAAAAACATTCAGTACTTC. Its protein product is CASSQPTGGRAKNIQYF.

CDR3 protein: CASSRWGTDTQYF. CDR3 sequence (DNA): TGTGCCAGCTCCCGGTGGGGCACAGATACGCAGTATTTT. V is TRBV4-2 and J is TRBJ2-3; no clear D. V was trimmed by 8 bases and J by 1 base, leaving 10 bases between them. The CDR3 has 13 residues. CDR1 LGHNA and CDR2 YNFKEQ come from the germline V gene.

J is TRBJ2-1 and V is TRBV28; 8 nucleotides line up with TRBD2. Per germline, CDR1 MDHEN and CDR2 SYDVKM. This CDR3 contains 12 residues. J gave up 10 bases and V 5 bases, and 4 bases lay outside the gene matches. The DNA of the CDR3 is TGTGCCAGCAGTCCCAAGCGGGAGGAGCAGTTCTTC. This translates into CASSPKREEQFF.

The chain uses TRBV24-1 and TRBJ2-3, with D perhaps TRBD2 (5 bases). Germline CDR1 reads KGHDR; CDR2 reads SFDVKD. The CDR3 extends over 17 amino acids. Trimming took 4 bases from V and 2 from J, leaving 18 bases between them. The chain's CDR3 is CATSEPNGSGDTDTQYF. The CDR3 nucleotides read TGTGCCACCAGTGAACCGAACGGAAGCGGAGACACAGATACGCAGTATTTT.

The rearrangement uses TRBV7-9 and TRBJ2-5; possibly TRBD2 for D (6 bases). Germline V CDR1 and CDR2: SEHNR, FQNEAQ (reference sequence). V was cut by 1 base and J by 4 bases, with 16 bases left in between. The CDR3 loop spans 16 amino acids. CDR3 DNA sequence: TGTGCCAGCAGCTTAGAACGGTTCGCTAGCGTAGAGACCCAGTACTTC. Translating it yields CASSLERFASVETQYF.

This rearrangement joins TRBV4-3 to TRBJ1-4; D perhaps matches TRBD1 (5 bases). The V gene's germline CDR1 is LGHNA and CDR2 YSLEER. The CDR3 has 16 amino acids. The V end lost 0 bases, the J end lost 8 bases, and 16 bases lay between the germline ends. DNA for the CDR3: TGCGCCAGCAGCCAAGATCGGGGACGGAGGTCGGAAAAACTGTTTTTT. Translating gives CASSQDRGRRSEKLFF.

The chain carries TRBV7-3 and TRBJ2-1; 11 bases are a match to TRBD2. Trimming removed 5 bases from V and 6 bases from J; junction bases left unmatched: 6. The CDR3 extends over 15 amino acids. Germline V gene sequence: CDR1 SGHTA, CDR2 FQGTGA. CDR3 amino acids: CASSTGLAGFNEQFF. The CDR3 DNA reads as TGTGCCAGCAGCACTGGACTAGCGGGCTTCAATGAGCAGTTCTTC.

CDR3 DNA: TGTGCCAGCATCAGGACTAGCGGGGGAAATGAGCAGTTCTTC. Translation gives CASIRTSGGNEQFF. The chain recombines TRBV7-8 with TRBJ2-1; 13 bases match TRBD2. The CDR3 extends over 14 amino acids. V shed 7 bases, J shed 7 bases, and the junction held 4 bases outside the gene matches. Germline V gene sequence: CDR1 SGHVS, CDR2 FQNEAQ.

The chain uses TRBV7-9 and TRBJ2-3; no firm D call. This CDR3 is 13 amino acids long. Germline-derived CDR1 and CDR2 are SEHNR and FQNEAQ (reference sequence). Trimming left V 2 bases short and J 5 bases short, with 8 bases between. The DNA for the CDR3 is TGTGCCAGCAGCTTAAGGATAGTAGATACGCAGTATTTT. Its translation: CASSLRIVDTQYF.

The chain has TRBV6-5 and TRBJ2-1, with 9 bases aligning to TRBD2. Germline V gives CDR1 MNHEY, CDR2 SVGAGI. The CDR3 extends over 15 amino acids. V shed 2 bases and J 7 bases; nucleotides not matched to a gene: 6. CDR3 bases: TGTGCCAGCAGTTACCCCGGACTAGCGATGAATGAGCAGTTCTTC. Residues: CASSYPGLAMNEQFF.